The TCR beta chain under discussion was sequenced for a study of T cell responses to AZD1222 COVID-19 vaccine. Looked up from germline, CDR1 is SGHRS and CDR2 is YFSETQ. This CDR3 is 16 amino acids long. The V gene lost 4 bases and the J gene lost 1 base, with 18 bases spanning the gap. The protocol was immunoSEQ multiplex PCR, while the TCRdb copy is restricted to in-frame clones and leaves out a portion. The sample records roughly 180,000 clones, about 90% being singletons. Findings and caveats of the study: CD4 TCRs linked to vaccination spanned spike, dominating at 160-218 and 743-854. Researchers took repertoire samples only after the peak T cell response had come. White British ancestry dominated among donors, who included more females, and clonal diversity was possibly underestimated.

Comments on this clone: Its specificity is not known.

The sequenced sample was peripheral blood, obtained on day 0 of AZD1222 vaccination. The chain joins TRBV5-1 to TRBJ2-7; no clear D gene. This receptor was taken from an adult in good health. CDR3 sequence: CASSPLRLGRSYEQYF. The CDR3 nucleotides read TGCGCCAGCAGCCCCCTCAGGCTTGGCCGTTCCTACGAGCAGTACTTC.